The 20 T cell receptor beta chains listed next were all sequenced from one sample in a study of shared clonotypes between healthy human individuals. Profiling relied on immunoSEQ multiplex PCR, and the TCRdb table lists in-frame clones only, not all of them. Here the sample spans some 2,500,000 clones, just under 95% being singletons. Material for sequencing was naive CD4+ T cells from PBMCs. The subset was: CD45RA+ positively selected. These receptors all come from a man aged 18 to 29 in good health. Some clones in this sample may be carry-over from other donors' samples.

The chain couples TRBV19 to TRBJ2-7; D possibly corresponds to TRBD2 (6 bases). The CDR3 covers 13 residues. The germline gives CDR1 LNHDA, CDR2 SQIVND (reference sequence). With 2 bases removed from V and 4 bases from J, the gap between germline ends came to 9 bases. Here the CDR3 reads CASSITGEYEQYF. In DNA, the CDR3 is TGTGCCAGTAGTATAACGGGGGAATACGAGCAGTACTTC.

The chain combines TRBV6-1 with TRBJ1-4; the match to TRBD1 covers 7 bases. Per germline, CDR1 MNHNS and CDR2 SASEGT. This CDR3 is built from 14 residues. V lost 5 bases to trimming and J lost 8 bases; unmatched junction nucleotides: 8. CDR3 region: CASSKGAGKEKLFF. CDR3 bases: TGTGCCAGCAGTAAGGGGGCCGGGAAGGAAAAACTGTTTTTT.

The genes are TRBV6-6 and TRBJ2-1; D tentatively reads TRBD1 or TRBD2 (5 bases each). Germline CDR1 and CDR2: MNHNY and SVGAGI (reference sequence). Trimming stripped 4 bases from V and 3 bases from J, with 16 bases between. The CDR3 sequence is 16 residues long. DNA for the CDR3: TGTGCCAGCAGTTCCCTTTGGGGGAGCAACTACAATGAGCAGTTCTTC. It codes for CASSSLWGSNYNEQFF.

About this clone itself: The sample carries other DNA sequences with the same CDR3. The J gene is TRBJ1-5, the V gene TRBV28; a possible D gene is TRBD1 (5 bases). V lost 2 bases and J lost 4, with 12 bases in between. Per germline, CDR1 MDHEN and CDR2 SYDVKM. The CDR3 extends over 15 amino acids. CDR3 sequence reads: CASSLAGRGNQPQHF. CDR3 nucleotide sequence: TGTGCCAGCAGTTTAGCGGGTAGGGGAAATCAGCCCCAGCATTTT.

This chain connects TRBV5-1 to TRBJ2-1; 10 nucleotides align to TRBD2. The V gene's germline CDR1 is SGHRS and CDR2 YFSETQ. The CDR3 has 13 residues. The J segment lost 8 bases and the V segment lost 4 bases, leaving 3 bases of the junction unmatched. CDR3 region: CASSRGTSDEQFF. DNA of the CDR3: TGCGCCAGCAGCAGGGGGACTAGCGATGAGCAGTTCTTC.

The chain is built from TRBV19 and TRBJ1-4, with D perhaps matching TRBD1 (6 bases). This CDR3 has 16 residues. The V gene lost 4 bases and the J gene lost 0 bases, with 12 bases spanning the gap. The germline CDR1 and CDR2 sequences are LNHDA and SQIVND (reference sequence). This CDR3 reads CASSTRQAATNEKLFF. CDR3 sequence (DNA): TGTGCCAGTAGTACCCGACAGGCCGCAACTAATGAAAAACTGTTTTTT.

On this clone itself: Other DNA sequences in this sample translate to the same CDR3. The chain recombines TRBV29-1 with TRBJ2-7; D may be TRBD1 (5 bases). V was pared by 7 bases and J by 4 bases, with 20 bases between. Germline lookup yields CDR1 SQVTM and CDR2 ANQGSEA. This CDR3 is built from 14 residues. CDR3 protein: CSASILGVEYEQYF. The CDR3 nucleotides read TGCAGCGCGTCCATTTTAGGGGTAGAGTACGAGCAGTACTTC.

This chain links TRBV7-9 with TRBJ1-5, with D perhaps TRBD1 (5 bases). V was trimmed by 3 bases and J by 5 bases, leaving 11 bases between them. The CDR3 spans 14 residues. Germline loops: CDR1 SEHNR, CDR2 FQNEAQ (reference sequence). This chain's CDR3 is CASSFAGLDQPQHF. CDR3 sequence (DNA): TGTGCCAGCAGCTTTGCAGGGCTCGATCAGCCCCAGCATTTT.

The CDR3 bases are TGTGCCAGCAGAGAGTATGACTATGGCTACACCTTC. Amino acids: CASREYDYGYTF. The chain joins TRBV7-9 to TRBJ1-2, with D unresolved. The length of the CDR3 is 12 residues. V was clipped by 6 bases and J by 3 bases, with 8 bases between them. Germline V gene sequence: CDR1 SEHNR, CDR2 FQNEAQ (reference sequence).

This chain uses TRBV5-1 with TRBJ2-5, with TRBD2 as a possible D gene (6 bases). There are 14 residues in the CDR3. Germline lookup yields CDR1 SGHRS and CDR2 YFSETQ. Trimming took off 2 bases at V and 0 bases at J, with 8 bases between the two ends. The CDR3 nucleotides are TGCGCCAGCAGCTTAACTAGCTACCAAGAGACCCAGTACTTC. The encoded protein is CASSLTSYQETQYF.

V and J are TRBV28 and TRBJ2-2; unclear D gene. Germline CDR1 reads MDHEN; CDR2 reads SYDVKM. V lost 1 base and J lost 6, with 3 bases in between. This CDR3 spans 12 amino acids. Here the CDR3 reads CASSLYPGELFF. The CDR3 DNA reads as TGTGCCAGCAGTTTATACCCCGGGGAGCTGTTTTTT.

The chain has TRBV15 and TRBJ2-3; D is perhaps TRBD1 (6 bases). V was trimmed by 4 bases and J by 3 bases, leaving 14 bases between them. The CDR3 has 15 amino acids. Germline loops: CDR1 LNHNV, CDR2 YYDKDF (reference sequence). The CDR3, as DNA: TGTGCCACCAGCAACCCTACCGGACAGACAGATACGCAGTATTTT. It yields the protein CATSNPTGQTDTQYF.

Concerning this clone itself: This sample includes further DNA sequences coding for the same CDR3. The chain has TRBV6-1 and TRBJ2-7, with D tentatively TRBD1 (6 bases). CDR1 MNHNS and CDR2 SASEGT come from the germline V gene. The CDR3 sequence is 15 residues long. Trimming took 5 bases from V and 2 from J, leaving 16 bases between them. Written as DNA, the CDR3 is TGTGCCAGCAGTCGACCGGGACAAGGAACCTACGAGCAGTACTTC. It specifies CASSRPGQGTYEQYF.

The rearrangement links TRBV5-1 to TRBJ2-7; 10 nucleotides agree with TRBD2. V was pared by 4 bases and J by 0 bases, with 7 bases of the junction left unmatched. This CDR3 contains 16 residues. Germline V gene sequence: CDR1 SGHRS, CDR2 YFSETQ. The CDR3 here is CASSRGSSGSSYEQYF. For the CDR3, the DNA is TGCGCCAGCAGCCGAGGGTCTAGCGGGAGCTCCTACGAGCAGTACTTC.

This clone was observed a single time. The chain combines TRBV11-2 with TRBJ2-2; 7 bases fit TRBD2. V dropped 8 bases and J dropped 2; count of bases not matched to a gene: 5. CDR1 and CDR2 (germline): SGHAT, FQNNGV. The CDR3 runs 14 residues. The CDR3 region has the DNA TGTGCCAGCCGGACTAGTAGAAACACCGGGGAGCTGTTTTTT. Translating it yields CASRTSRNTGELFF.

The gene calls are TRBV6-5 and TRBJ1-2; 7 nucleotides line up with TRBD1. Unmatched junction bases numbered 17, after V lost 8 bases and J lost 8 bases. This CDR3 has 15 residues. Germline V CDR1 and CDR2: MNHEY, SVGAGI. CDR3 sequence: CASVGGGGSVKGYTF. In DNA, the CDR3 is TGTGCCAGCGTTGGAGGGGGCGGCTCGGTAAAAGGCTACACCTTC.

This chain uses TRBV18 with TRBJ2-1; TRBD2 agrees at 7 bases. Germline loops: CDR1 KGHSH, CDR2 LQKENI. V shed 6 bases and J 5 bases; nucleotides not matched to a gene: 13. This CDR3 has 16 amino acids. CDR3 sequence reads: CASSPSRGRPDNEQFF. The CDR3 DNA is TGTGCCAGCTCCCCCTCGCGCGGGAGACCCGACAATGAGCAGTTCTTC.

The chain joins TRBV27 to TRBJ1-2, with D tentatively TRBD1 (6 bases). Per germline, CDR1 MNHEY and CDR2 SMNVEV (reference sequence). V was shortened by 0 bases and J by 5 bases, with 13 bases between the two germline ends. This CDR3 is built from 15 residues. The CDR3 region has the DNA TGTGCCAGCAGTTTATCCCCCCGGACAGATTATGGCTACACCTTC. Translating gives CASSLSPRTDYGYTF.

The chain is built from TRBV2 and TRBJ2-3; D is ambiguous. The CDR3 is 14 amino acids. CDR1 is SNHLY, CDR2 FYNNEI, per germline. V was pared by 11 bases and J by 3 bases, with 18 bases between. CDR3 DNA: TGTGCCTTGATAAAAGACCCTGGTACAGATACGCAGTATTTT. This translates into CALIKDPGTDTQYF.

The table lists this clone with a count of one. The chain recombines TRBV28 with TRBJ2-1; 7 nucleotides align to TRBD2. The germline CDR1 and CDR2 sequences are MDHEN and SYDVKM. V was pared by 6 bases and J by 15 bases, with 8 bases of the junction left unmatched. The CDR3 extends over 11 amino acids. In nucleotides, the CDR3 is TGTGCCAGCAGCTCAATAGCGGGCTCGTTCTTC. Amino acids: CASSSIAGSFF. The full variable domain, rest sourced from reference TRBV28 and TRBJ2-1, is DVKVTQSSRYLVKRTGEKVFLECVQDMDHENMFWYRQDPGLGLRLIYFSYDVKMKEKGDIPEGYSVSREKKERFSLILESASTNQTSMYLCASSSIAGSFFGPGTRLTVL.